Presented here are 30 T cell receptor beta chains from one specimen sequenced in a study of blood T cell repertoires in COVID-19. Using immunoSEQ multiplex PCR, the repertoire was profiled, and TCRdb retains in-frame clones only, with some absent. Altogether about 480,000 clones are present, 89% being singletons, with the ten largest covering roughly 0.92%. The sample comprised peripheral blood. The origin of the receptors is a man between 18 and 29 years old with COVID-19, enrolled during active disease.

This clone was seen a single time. CDR3 loop: CASSSAGGTNTDTQYF. Written as DNA, the CDR3 is TGCGCCAGCAGCTCTGCGGGGGGGACTAACACAGATACGCAGTATTTT. The gene calls are TRBV5-1 and TRBJ2-3, with 9 bases aligning to TRBD2. The germline V gene encodes CDR1 SGHRS and CDR2 YFSETQ. The CDR3 sequence is 16 residues long. J was trimmed by 2 bases and V by 3 bases; bases with no gene match: 7.

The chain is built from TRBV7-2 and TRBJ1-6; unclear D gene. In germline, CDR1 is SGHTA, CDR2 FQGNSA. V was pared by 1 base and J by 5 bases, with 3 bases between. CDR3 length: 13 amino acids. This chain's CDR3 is CASSLVDNSPLHF. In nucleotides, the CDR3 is TGTGCCAGCAGCTTAGTAGATAATTCACCCCTCCACTTT.

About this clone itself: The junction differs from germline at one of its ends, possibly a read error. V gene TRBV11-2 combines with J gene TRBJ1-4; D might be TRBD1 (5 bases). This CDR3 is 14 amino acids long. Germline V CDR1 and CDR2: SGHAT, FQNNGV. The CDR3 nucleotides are TGTGCCAGCAGCTTAAGGACAACAAATGAAAAACTGTTTTTT. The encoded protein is CASSLRTTNEKLFF.

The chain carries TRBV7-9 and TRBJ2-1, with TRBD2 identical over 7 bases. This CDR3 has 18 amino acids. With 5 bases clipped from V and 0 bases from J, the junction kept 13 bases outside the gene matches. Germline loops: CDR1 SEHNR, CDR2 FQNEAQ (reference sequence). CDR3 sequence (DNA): TGTGCCAGCAGCCAAGGTAAGGCTAGCGGAGCCTCCTACAATGAGCAGTTCTTC. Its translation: CASSQGKASGASYNEQFF.

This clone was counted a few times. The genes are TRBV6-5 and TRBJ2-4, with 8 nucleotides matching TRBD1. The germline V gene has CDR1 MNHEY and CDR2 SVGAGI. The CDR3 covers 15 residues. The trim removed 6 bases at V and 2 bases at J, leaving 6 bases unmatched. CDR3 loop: CASRRNRGTKNIQYF. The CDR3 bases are TGTGCCAGCAGACGGAACAGGGGGACCAAAAACATTCAGTACTTC.

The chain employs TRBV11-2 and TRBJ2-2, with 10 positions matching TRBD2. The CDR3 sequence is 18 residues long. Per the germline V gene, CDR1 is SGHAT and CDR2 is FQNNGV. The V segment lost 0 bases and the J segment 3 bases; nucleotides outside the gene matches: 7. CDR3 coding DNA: TGTGCCAGCAGCTTAGATCTGGCTAGCGGGGGCTACACCGGGGAGCTGTTTTTT. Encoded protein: CASSLDLASGGYTGELFF.

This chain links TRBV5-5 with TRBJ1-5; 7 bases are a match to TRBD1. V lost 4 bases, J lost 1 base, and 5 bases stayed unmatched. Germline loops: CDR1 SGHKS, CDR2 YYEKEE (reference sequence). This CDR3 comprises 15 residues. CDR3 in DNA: TGTGCCAGCAGCGTGACAGGGCCGAGCAATCAGCCCCAGCATTTT. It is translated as CASSVTGPSNQPQHF. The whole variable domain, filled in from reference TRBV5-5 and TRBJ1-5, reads DAGVTQSPTHLIKTRGQQVTLRCSPISGHKSVSWYQQVLGQGPQFIFQYYEKEERGRGNFPDRFSARQFPNYSSELNVNALLLGDSALYLCASSVTGPSNQPQHFGDGTRLSIL.

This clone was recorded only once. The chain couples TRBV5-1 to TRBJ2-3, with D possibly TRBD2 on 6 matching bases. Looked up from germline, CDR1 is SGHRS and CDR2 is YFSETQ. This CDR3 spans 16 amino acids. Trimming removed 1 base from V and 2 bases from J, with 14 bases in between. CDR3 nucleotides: TGCGCCAGCAGCTTGAGGCCGGGGGTAAACACAGATACGCAGTATTTT. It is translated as CASSLRPGVNTDTQYF.

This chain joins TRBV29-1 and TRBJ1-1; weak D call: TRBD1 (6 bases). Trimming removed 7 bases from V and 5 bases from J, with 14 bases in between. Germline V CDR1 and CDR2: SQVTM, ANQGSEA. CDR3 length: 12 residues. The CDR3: CSGGQHLTEAFF. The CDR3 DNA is TGCAGCGGTGGACAGCACCTAACTGAAGCTTTCTTT.

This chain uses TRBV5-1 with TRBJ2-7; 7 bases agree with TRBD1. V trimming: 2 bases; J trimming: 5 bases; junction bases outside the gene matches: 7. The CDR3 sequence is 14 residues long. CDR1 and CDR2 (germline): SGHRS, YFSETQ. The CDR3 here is CASSFGQVKNEQYF. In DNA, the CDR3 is TGCGCCAGCAGCTTCGGACAGGTAAAAAACGAGCAGTACTTC.

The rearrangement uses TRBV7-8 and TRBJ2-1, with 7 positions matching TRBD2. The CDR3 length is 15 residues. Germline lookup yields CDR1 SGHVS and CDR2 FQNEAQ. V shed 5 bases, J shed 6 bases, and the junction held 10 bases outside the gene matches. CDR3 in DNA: TGTGCCAGCAGCCAGGACCGGCCGGGGGGCAATGAGCAGTTCTTC. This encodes CASSQDRPGGNEQFF.

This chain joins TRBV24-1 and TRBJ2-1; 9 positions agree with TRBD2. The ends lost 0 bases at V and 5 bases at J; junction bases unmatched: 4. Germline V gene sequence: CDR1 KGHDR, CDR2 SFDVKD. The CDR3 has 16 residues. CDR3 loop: CATSDLGLAGNNEQFF. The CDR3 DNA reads TGTGCCACCAGTGATTTGGGTCTAGCGGGGAACAATGAGCAGTTCTTC.

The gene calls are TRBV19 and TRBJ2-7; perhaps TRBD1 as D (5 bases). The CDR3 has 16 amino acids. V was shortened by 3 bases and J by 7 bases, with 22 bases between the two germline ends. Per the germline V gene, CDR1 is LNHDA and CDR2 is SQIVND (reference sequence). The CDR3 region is CASSIPSRANRREQYF. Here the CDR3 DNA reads TGTGCCAGTAGTATCCCATCCAGGGCCAATAGGAGAGAGCAGTACTTC.

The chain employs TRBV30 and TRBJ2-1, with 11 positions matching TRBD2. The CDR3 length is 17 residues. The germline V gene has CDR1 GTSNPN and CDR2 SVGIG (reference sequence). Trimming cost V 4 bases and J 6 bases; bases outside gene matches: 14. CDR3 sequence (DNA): TGTGCCTGGACCCCTCTCAAGGGACTAGCGGATTTCAATGAGCAGTTCTTC. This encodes CAWTPLKGLADFNEQFF.

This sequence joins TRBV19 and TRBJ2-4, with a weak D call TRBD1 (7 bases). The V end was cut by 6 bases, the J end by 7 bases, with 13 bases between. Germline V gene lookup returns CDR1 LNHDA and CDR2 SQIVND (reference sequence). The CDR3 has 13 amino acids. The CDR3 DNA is TGTGCCAGTAGGTTCCCAGGGGGGAACATTCAGTACTTC. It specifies CASRFPGGNIQYF.

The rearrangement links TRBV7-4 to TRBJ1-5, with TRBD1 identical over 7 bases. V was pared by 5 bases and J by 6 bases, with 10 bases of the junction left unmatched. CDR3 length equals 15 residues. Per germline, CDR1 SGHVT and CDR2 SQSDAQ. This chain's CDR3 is CASSPYRQGGQPQHF. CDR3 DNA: TGTGCCAGCAGCCCTTACCGTCAGGGGGGTCAGCCCCAGCATTTT.

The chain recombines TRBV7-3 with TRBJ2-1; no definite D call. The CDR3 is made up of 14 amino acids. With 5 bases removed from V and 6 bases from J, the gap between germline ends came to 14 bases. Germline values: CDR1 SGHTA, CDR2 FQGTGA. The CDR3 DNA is TGTGCCAGCAGCCCGTCGGGTCGTGGCAATGAGCAGTTCTTC. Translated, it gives CASSPSGRGNEQFF.

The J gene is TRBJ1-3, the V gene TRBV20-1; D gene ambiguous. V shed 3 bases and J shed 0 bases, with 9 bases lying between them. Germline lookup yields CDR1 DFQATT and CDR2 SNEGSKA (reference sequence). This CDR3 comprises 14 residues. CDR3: CSASDSPSGNTIYF. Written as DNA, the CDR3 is TGCAGTGCTAGTGACTCCCCCTCTGGAAACACCATATATTTT.

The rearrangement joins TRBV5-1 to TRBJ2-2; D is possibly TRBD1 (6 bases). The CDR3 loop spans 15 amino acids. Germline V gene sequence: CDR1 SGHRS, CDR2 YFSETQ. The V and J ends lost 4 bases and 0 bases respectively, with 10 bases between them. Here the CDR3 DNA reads TGCGCCAGCAGCGCCGGACAGTCGAACACCGGGGAGCTGTTTTTT. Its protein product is CASSAGQSNTGELFF.

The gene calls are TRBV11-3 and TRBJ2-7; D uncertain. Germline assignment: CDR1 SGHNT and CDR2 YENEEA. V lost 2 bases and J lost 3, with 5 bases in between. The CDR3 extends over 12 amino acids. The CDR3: CASSLNLYEQYF. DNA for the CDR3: TGTGCCAGCAGCTTAAATCTCTACGAGCAGTACTTC.

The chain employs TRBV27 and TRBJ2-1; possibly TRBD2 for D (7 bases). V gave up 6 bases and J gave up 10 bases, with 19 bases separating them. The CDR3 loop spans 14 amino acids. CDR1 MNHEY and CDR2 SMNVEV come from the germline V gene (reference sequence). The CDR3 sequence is CASSTGTSAGEQFF. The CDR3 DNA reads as TGTGCCAGCAGCACCGGGACATCAGCGGGGGAGCAGTTCTTC.

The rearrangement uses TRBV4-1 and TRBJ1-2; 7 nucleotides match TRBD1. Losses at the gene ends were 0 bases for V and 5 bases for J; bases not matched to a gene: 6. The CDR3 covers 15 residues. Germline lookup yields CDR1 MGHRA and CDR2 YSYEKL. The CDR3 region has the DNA TGCGCCAGCAGCCAAGAGCCAGGGACAGTATATGGCTACACCTTC. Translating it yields CASSQEPGTVYGYTF.

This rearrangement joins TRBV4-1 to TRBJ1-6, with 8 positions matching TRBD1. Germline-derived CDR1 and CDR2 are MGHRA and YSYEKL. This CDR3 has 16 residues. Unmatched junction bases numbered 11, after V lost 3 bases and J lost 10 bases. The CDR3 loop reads CASSHGQGPPGSPLHF. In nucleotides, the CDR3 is TGCGCCAGCAGCCATGGACAGGGCCCTCCAGGGTCACCCCTCCACTTT.

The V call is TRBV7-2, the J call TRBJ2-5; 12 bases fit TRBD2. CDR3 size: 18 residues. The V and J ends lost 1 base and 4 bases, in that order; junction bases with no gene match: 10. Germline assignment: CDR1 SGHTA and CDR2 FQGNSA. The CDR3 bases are TGTGCCAGCAGCTTAGGTGGGCTAGCGGGGGGGCAGCGAGAGACCCAGTACTTC. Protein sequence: CASSLGGLAGGQRETQYF.

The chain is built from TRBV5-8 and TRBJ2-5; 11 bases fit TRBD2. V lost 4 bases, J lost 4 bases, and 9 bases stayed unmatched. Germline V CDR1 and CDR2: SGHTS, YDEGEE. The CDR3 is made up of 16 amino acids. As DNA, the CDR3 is TGTGCCAGCAGCCCTACCCGGCTAGCGGGGGGAGAGACCCAGTACTTC. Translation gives CASSPTRLAGGETQYF.

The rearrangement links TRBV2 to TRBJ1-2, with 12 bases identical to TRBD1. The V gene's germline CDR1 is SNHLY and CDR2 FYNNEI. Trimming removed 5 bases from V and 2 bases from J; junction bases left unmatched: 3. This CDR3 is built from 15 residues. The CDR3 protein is CASSKGTGGNYGYTF. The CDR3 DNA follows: TGTGCCAGCAGTAAAGGGACAGGGGGCAACTATGGCTACACCTTC.

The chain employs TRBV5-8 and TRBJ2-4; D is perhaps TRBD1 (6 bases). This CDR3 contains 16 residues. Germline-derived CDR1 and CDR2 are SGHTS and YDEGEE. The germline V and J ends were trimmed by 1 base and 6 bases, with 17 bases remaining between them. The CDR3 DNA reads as TGTGCCAGCAGCTTGAACAGGGCCCCCTCAGTAAACATTCAGTACTTC. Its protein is CASSLNRAPSVNIQYF.

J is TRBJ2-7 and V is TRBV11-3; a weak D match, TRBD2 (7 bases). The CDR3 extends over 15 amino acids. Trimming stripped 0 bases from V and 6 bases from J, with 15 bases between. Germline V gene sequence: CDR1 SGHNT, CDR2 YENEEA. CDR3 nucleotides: TGTGCCAGCAGCTTAGACGGGGGGCTTAAAGGCGAGCAGTACTTC. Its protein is CASSLDGGLKGEQYF. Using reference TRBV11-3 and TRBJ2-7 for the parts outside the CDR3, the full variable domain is EAGVVQSPRYKIIEKKQPVAFWCNPISGHNTLYWYLQNLGQGPELLIRYENEEAVDDSQLPKDRFSAERLKGVDSTLKIQPAELGDSAVYLCASSLDGGLKGEQYFGPGTRLTVT.

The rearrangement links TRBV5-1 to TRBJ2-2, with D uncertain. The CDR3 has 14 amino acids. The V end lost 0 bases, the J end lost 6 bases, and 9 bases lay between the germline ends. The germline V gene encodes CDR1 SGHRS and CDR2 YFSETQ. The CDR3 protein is CASSLAVVSGELFF. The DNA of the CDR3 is TGCGCCAGCAGCTTGGCCGTAGTCTCCGGGGAGCTGTTTTTT.

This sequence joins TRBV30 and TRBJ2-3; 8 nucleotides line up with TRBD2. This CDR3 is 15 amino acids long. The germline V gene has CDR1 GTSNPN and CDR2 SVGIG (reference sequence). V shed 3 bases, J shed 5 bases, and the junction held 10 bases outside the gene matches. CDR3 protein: CAWRNSGSFRDTQYF. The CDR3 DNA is TGTGCCTGGAGAAACAGCGGGAGTTTCCGAGATACGCAGTATTTT.